This T cell receptor (beta chain) was documented in a study of cytomegalovirus exposure and HLA in healthy donors. Study-wide background: The 666 first-cohort repertoires shared a platform with the 130 or so validation repertoires, as reported in a later analysis. Study-level points and caveats: Associated with cytomegalovirus, according to the listing, were 150 to 200 TCR beta chains. Many donors shared some public TCRs, even though most TCR sequences were rare. In the roughly 110 validation repertoires, approximately 94% of cluster scores exceeded 0, per a later analysis.

Points on this clone: The antigen remains unidentified.

Using immunoSEQ multiplex PCR, the repertoire was profiled, and TCRdb retains in-frame clones only, with some absent. The sample contains 120,000 or so clones, roughly 90% of which appear only once. CDR3 length: 14 amino acids. From germline, CDR1 is KGHSH and CDR2 LQKENI. V was clipped by 6 bases and J by 8 bases; unmatched bases: 9. The chain uses TRBV18 and TRBJ1-4, with 7 bases identical to TRBD1. Sequencing was done on a sample of PBMCs. The clonotype comes from a young man in good health and CMV-seronegative. The CDR3 nucleotides are TGTGCCAGCTCCCCAGACAGGGATACCGAAAAACTGTTTTTT. Protein sequence: CASSPDRDTEKLFF.